Listed below are T cell receptor beta chains from one sample, sequenced in a study of cytomegalovirus exposure and HLA in healthy donors. Clones were sequenced by immunoSEQ multiplex PCR, and TCRdb holds only the in-frame ones, with some missing. Among about 120,000 clones listed, 65% to 90% were seen once. The sequencing input was PBMCs. Receptor source: a woman in her 30s in good health and CMV-seronegative. Both conserved end residues are part of each CDR3. Fields, in order: J gene, V gene, clone size, D gene, CDR3 DNA, CDR3 protein. A D gene is named only where the DNA matches it firmly. Clone size, where shown, is once, few, many, or a class for clones that have expanded.

J: TRBJ2-3
V: TRBV19
size: NA
D: TRBD2
DNA: TGTGCCAGTAGTAGGATAGCGGGAGGGCCCAGTTCCACAGATACGCAGTATTTT
CDR3: CASSRIAGGPSSTDTQYF

J: TRBJ2-4
V: TRBV19
size: NA
D: NA
DNA: TGTGCCAGTACAACTCGAGCCCTACAGGGAATTAAGAACATTCAGTACTTC
CDR3: CASTTRALQGIKNIQYF

J: TRBJ1-2
V: TRBV28
size: NA
D: NA
DNA: TGTGCCAGCACCATACAGAGCGGGGGCTACACCTTC
CDR3: CASTIQSGGYTF

J: TRBJ2-7
V: TRBV4-1
size: few
D: TRBD1
DNA: TGCGCCAGCAGCCAAGATGCGACAGGGGGGGACGAGCAGTACTTC
CDR3: CASSQDATGGDEQYF

J: TRBJ2-2
V: TRBV7-9
size: NA
D: TRBD1
DNA: TGTGCCAGCAGCTTAGGTTCCGGGACAGGGGTCGCTGCCGGGGAGCTGTTTTTT
CDR3: CASSLGSGTGVAAGELFF

J: TRBJ1-3
V: TRBV27
size: NA
D: NA
DNA: TGTGCCAGCAGTTCTAGTAGTGGAAACACCATATATTTT
CDR3: CASSSSSGNTIYF

J: TRBJ2-3
V: TRBV19
size: NA
D: TRBD1
DNA: TGTGCCACAAATAGGGACAGTGGAACAGATACGCAGTATTTT
CDR3: CATNRDSGTDTQYF

J: TRBJ2-7
V: TRBV14
size: NA
D: TRBD2
DNA: TGTGCCAGCAGCCAAGAAGTCCTAGCGGGCTCGATTTACGAGCAGTACTTC
CDR3: CASSQEVLAGSIYEQYF

J: TRBJ2-7
V: TRBV19
size: NA
D: NA
DNA: TGTGCCAGTAGTCTAGGGCTCGACGAGCAGTACTTC
CDR3: CASSLGLDEQYF

J: TRBJ1-4
V: TRBV5-4
size: NA
D: NA
DNA: TGTGCCAGCAGCTTACAGGGCCCAACTAATGAAAAACTGTTTTTT
CDR3: CASSLQGPTNEKLFF

J: TRBJ2-1
V: TRBV13
size: NA
D: TRBD2
DNA: TGTGCCAGCAGCTCTTATCCGGGACTAGAAAACAATGAGCAGTTCTTC
CDR3: CASSSYPGLENNEQFF

J: TRBJ2-6
V: TRBV2
size: NA
D: TRBD1
DNA: TGTGCCAGCAGTGGCAGGGACAGCTTACTAAGGGCCTTCTCTGGGGCCAACGTCCTGACTTTC
CDR3: CASSGRDSLLRAFSGANVLTF

J: TRBJ2-7
V: TRBV27
size: few
D: NA
DNA: TGTGCCAGCAGTTTATCGGCACAGGGTGTCTACGAGCAGTACTTC
CDR3: CASSLSAQGVYEQYF

J: TRBJ2-1
V: TRBV7-2
size: NA
D: TRBD2
DNA: TGTGCCAGCAGGACGGGGGGCGGGAGGGCCCCTGAGCAGTTCTTC
CDR3: CASRTGGGRAPEQFF

J: TRBJ2-7
V: TRBV6-5
size: few
D: NA
DNA: TGTGCCAGCAGTTACTCGAGAGCGGCTAGCTCCTACGAGCAGTACTTC
CDR3: CASSYSRAASSYEQYF

J: TRBJ1-5
V: TRBV18
size: few
D: NA
DNA: TGTGCCAGCTCACCAGTTCATGAGCAGCCCCAGCATTTT
CDR3: CASSPVHEQPQHF

J: TRBJ2-1
V: TRBV10-3
size: NA
D: TRBD2
DNA: TGTGCCATCAGTACGGAAAGCGGGAGGGCCAATGAGCAGTTCTTC
CDR3: CAISTESGRANEQFF

J: TRBJ2-4
V: TRBV27
size: NA
D: NA
DNA: TGTGCCAGCAGTTTGTCGATGGCATTCGACATTCAGTACTTC
CDR3: CASSLSMAFDIQYF

J: TRBJ1-2
V: TRBV28
size: NA
D: NA
DNA: TGTGCCAGCAGTTTAGGTGGACAAGGCTATGGCTACACCTTC
CDR3: CASSLGGQGYGYTF

J: TRBJ2-3
V: TRBV27
size: once
D: TRBD2
DNA: TGTGCCAGCAGTAGAGCGGGAGGCCGCTGGGGTACGCAGTATTTT
CDR3: CASSRAGGRWGTQYF

J: TRBJ2-1
V: TRBV5-1
size: NA
D: NA
DNA: TGCGCCAGCAGCTTGGCAGGGCACAATGAGCAGTTCTTC
CDR3: CASSLAGHNEQFF

J: TRBJ1-4
V: TRBV28
size: NA
D: NA
DNA: TGTGCCAGCAGGCCTAACAGGGAGGGGGATGAAAAACTGTTTTTT
CDR3: CASRPNREGDEKLFF

J: TRBJ2-7
V: TRBV20-1
size: NA
D: NA
DNA: TGCAGTGCAACGGACACCTACGAGCAGTACTTC
CDR3: CSATDTYEQYF

J: TRBJ2-7
V: TRBV4-1
size: NA
D: TRBD1
DNA: TGCGCCAGCAGCCTCATCGGACAGGGGGCTCTCGAGCAGTACTTC
CDR3: CASSLIGQGALEQYF

J: TRBJ1-2
V: TRBV18
size: NA
D: NA
DNA: TGTGCCAGCTCACCAACCAGGGGAAGTGGCTACACCTTC
CDR3: CASSPTRGSGYTF

J: TRBJ2-7
V: TRBV2
size: NA
D: TRBD2
DNA: TGTGCCGGTGGGGTACTAGCGGCTTCCTACGAGCAGTACTTC
CDR3: CAGGVLAASYEQYF

J: TRBJ2-1
V: TRBV11-2
size: NA
D: NA
DNA: TGTGCCAGCAGCTTAGTGGGAACTAGCTCCTACAATGAGCAGTTCTTC
CDR3: CASSLVGTSSYNEQFF

J: TRBJ2-7
V: TRBV14
size: NA
D: TRBD2
DNA: TGTGCCAGCAGCCAACCCTTAGCGGGAGATAAGGACGAGCAGTACTTC
CDR3: CASSQPLAGDKDEQYF

J: TRBJ2-2
V: TRBV6-5
size: once
D: TRBD1
DNA: TGTGCCAGCAGCAATGAGGGGGCGGACACCGGGGAGCTGTTTTTT
CDR3: CASSNEGADTGELFF

J: TRBJ2-1
V: TRBV4-1
size: NA
D: NA
DNA: TGCGCCAGCAGCTACGTGGCTAGTGATTACAATGAGCAGTTCTTC
CDR3: CASSYVASDYNEQFF

J: TRBJ2-7
V: TRBV28
size: NA
D: TRBD1
DNA: TGTGCCAGCACTCCCGGGACAGGGTCCTCCAAGCAGTACTTC
CDR3: CASTPGTGSSKQYF

J: TRBJ2-2
V: TRBV28
size: NA
D: TRBD2
DNA: TGTGCCAGCAGTTTCTCCCGAGGGGCGGGAGGGCCGGGGAGCGGGGAGCTGTTTTTT
CDR3: CASSFSRGAGGPGSGELFF

J: TRBJ2-5
V: TRBV15
size: NA
D: TRBD1
DNA: TGTGCCACCAGCAGAGATCGCGGGACAGGGGGAGAGACCCAGTACTTC
CDR3: CATSRDRGTGGETQYF

J: TRBJ2-2
V: TRBV7-9
size: once
D: TRBD2
DNA: TGTGCCAGCAGCTACCGGCCACTAGCGGGGAACACCGGGGAGCTGTTTTTT
CDR3: CASSYRPLAGNTGELFF

J: TRBJ1-2
V: TRBV27
size: NA
D: TRBD1
DNA: TGTGCCAGCGGCCGGGACAGCCGAATAAAGACTTATGGCTACACCTTC
CDR3: CASGRDSRIKTYGYTF

J: TRBJ1-1
V: TRBV28
size: NA
D: TRBD1
DNA: TGTGCCAGCAGCCCCGGGACAGGGAACACTGAAGCTTTCTTT
CDR3: CASSPGTGNTEAFF

J: TRBJ2-3
V: TRBV19
size: few
D: TRBD2
DNA: TGTGCCAGTCACGGGGGGGCCGTGGATACGCAGTATTTT
CDR3: CASHGGAVDTQYF

J: TRBJ2-3
V: TRBV6-5
size: NA
D: NA
DNA: TGTGCCAGCAGTTACGACTGGGGCACAGATACGCAGTATTTT
CDR3: CASSYDWGTDTQYF

J: TRBJ2-3
V: TRBV2
size: few
D: TRBD1
DNA: TGTGCCAGCGGTCAAGGGGGCTGGGATACGCAGTATTTT
CDR3: CASGQGGWDTQYF

J: TRBJ2-7
V: TRBV28
size: NA
D: TRBD1
DNA: TGTGCCAGCAGCCAGATGGGGACGGGACAGCTTACGGCGCAGTACTTC
CDR3: CASSQMGTGQLTAQYF

J: TRBJ2-1
V: TRBV19
size: few
D: TRBD2
DNA: TGTGCCAGTAGTAGGACTAGCGGAGGCAATGAGCAGTTCTTC
CDR3: CASSRTSGGNEQFF